This is a list of T cell receptor beta chains from one sample in a study of CD8 T cells in ankylosing spondylitis. Via MiXCR, TCRdb re-called the 5' RACE reads, giving one row per CDR3 protein. The sample contains about 360,000 distinct CDR3 sequences, 20% to 25% of which appear only once. Sequencing was carried out using blood, either unsorted or a sorted T cell fraction (not recorded which). Every receptor here comes from a male donor with ankylosing spondylitis or in good health (not recorded which). CDR3s include the opening cysteine and the closing phenylalanine or tryptophan. Each record gives: clone size, J gene, D gene, V gene, CDR3 DNA, CDR3 protein. D genes are given only for firm matches. Rows may omit the clone size; those that give it use once, few, many or a size class.

- | TRBJ1-5 | TRBD1 | TRBV6-1 | TGTGCCAGCAGAGAAGGGGGCGGCAATCAGCCCCAGCATTTT | CASREGGGNQPQHF
- | TRBJ2-5 | - | TRBV6-2/TRBV6-3 | TGTGCCAGCAGTGGCTTCGTACCGGGAGCAGAGACCCAGTACTTC | CASSGFVPGAETQYF
many | TRBJ2-7 | TRBD1 | TRBV29-1 | TGCAGCGTTGTGTCCCGGGACAGGGGCTACGAGCAGTACTTC | CSVVSRDRGYEQYF
few | TRBJ2-1 | - | TRBV2 | TGTGCCAGCAGTCCCCCCAGCTCCAATGAGCAGTTCTTC | CASSPPSSNEQFF
few | TRBJ2-2 | TRBD1 | TRBV7-6 | TGTGCCAGCAGCCCCCCCCTAAGGGACAGGGTTAACACCGGGGAGCTGTTTTTT | CASSPPLRDRVNTGELFF
- | TRBJ2-1 | - | TRBV14 | TGTGCCAGCAGCCGTGAGGGGAATGAGCAGTTCTTC | CASSREGNEQFF
- | TRBJ2-5 | TRBD1 | TRBV20-1 | TGCAGTGCAAGGAACAGGGGCGATAATAAAGAGACCCAGTACTTC | CSARNRGDNKETQYF
few | TRBJ1-6 | - | TRBV7-9 | TGTGCCAGCAGCTACCCACAGGGCAGTTCACCCCTCCACTTT | CASSYPQGSSPLHF
- | TRBJ2-1 | - | TRBV11-2 | TGTGCCAGCAGCTTATGGGAACCTAACTACAATGAGCAGTTCTTC | CASSLWEPNYNEQFF
- | TRBJ2-1 | - | TRBV11-1 | TGTGCCAGCAGCTTATATCAGAGCCCCTACAATGAGCAGTTCTTC | CASSLYQSPYNEQFF
- | TRBJ2-2 | - | TRBV12-3/TRBV12-4 | TGTGCCAGCAGTTTAGATCGCGGGGAGCTGTTTTTT | CASSLDRGELFF